The next 26 T cell receptor beta chains were all read from a single sample in a study of tumor T cells in aggressive B-cell lymphoma. The repertoire was sequenced with immunoSEQ multiplex PCR; TCRdb's copy has only in-frame clones and lacks some. This table holds approximately 12,000 clones, around 91% found once. Source material: tumor tissue. These TCRs come from an adult with diffuse large B cell lymphoma.

Regarding this clone: Relative to the germline gene, one junction end is altered; a read error may explain this. The CDR3 nucleotides read TGTGCCAGCAGCCAGGGAGGGGGATATGAAAAACCGTTTTTT. This codes for CASSQGGGYEKPFF. V and J are TRBV5-5 and TRBJ1-4, with D possibly TRBD1 on 6 matching bases. This CDR3 has 14 amino acids. In germline, CDR1 is SGHKS, CDR2 YYEKEE (reference sequence).

This clone is a singleton in its sample. V and J are TRBV29-1 and TRBJ2-7; 9 bases map to TRBD1. V shed 7 bases and J 7 bases; nucleotides not matched to a gene: 17. The CDR3 sequence is 15 residues long. Germline CDR1 and CDR2: SQVTM and ANQGSEA. The CDR3 region has the DNA TGCAGCGCTGCTTCTGGGACAGGGAAAGGCCGGGAGCAGTACTTC. It codes for CSAASGTGKGREQYF.

The chain combines TRBV7-6 with TRBJ2-5; a weak D match, TRBD2 (6 bases). The closer fit of TRBJ2-7 to the DNA end suggests the J call may be wrong. Germline V gene sequence: CDR1 SGHVS, CDR2 FNYEAQ. The CDR3 length is 15 residues. CDR3 protein: CASSLAWGSGYEQYF. CDR3 sequence (DNA): TGTGCCAGCAGCTTAGCGTGGGGTAGCGGCTACGAGCAGTACTTC.

The rearrangement links TRBV28 to TRBJ2-7, with D maybe TRBD1 (6 bases). The ends were cut back, 6 bases at V and 2 bases at J, with 14 bases in the middle. This CDR3 is built from 14 residues. The germline V gene encodes CDR1 MDHEN and CDR2 SYDVKM. CDR3 loop: CASSLQGSTYEQYF. Here the CDR3 DNA reads TGTGCCAGCAGCCTACAGGGATCTACCTACGAGCAGTACTTC.

The CDR3 region is CASSEPGKANTGELFF. CDR3 coding DNA: TGTGCCAGCAGTGAACCAGGGAAGGCGAACACCGGGGAGCTGTTTTTT. The chain links TRBV25-1 to TRBJ2-2, with a possible D match to TRBD1 (5 bases). V was pared by 2 bases and J by 0 bases, with 10 bases between. The CDR3 runs 16 residues. CDR1 is MGHDK, CDR2 SYGVNS, per germline.

This chain uses TRBV10-2 with TRBJ2-5; no reliable D call. V dropped 4 bases and J dropped 4 bases, with 4 bases sitting between them. This CDR3 is built from 11 residues. CDR1 is WSHSY, CDR2 SAAADI, per germline. The DNA of the CDR3 is TGCGCCAGCAGTGGGAGAGAGACCCAGTACTTC. Protein product: CASSGRETQYF.

Concerning this clone itself: The identical CDR3 is also encoded by other nucleotide sequences in the sample. The V gene is TRBV27, the J gene TRBJ2-2; TRBD1 is a possible D gene (6 bases). CDR1 is MNHEY, CDR2 SMNVEV, per germline (reference sequence). This CDR3 has 16 amino acids. V was pared by 4 bases and J by 5 bases, with 17 bases between. CDR3 nucleotides: TGTGCCAGCAGTTGGAAATCAGGGGTTGGTACCGGGGAGCTGTTTTTT. Translated, it gives CASSWKSGVGTGELFF.

This chain uses TRBV6-1 with TRBJ2-1; 11 bases agree with TRBD2. Trimming at V came to 2 bases and at J to 6 bases, leaving 3 bases not matched to a gene. The CDR3 has 15 amino acids. CDR1 MNHNS and CDR2 SASEGT come from the germline V gene. The CDR3 loop is CASSELAGGFNEQFF. CDR3 DNA: TGTGCCAGCAGTGAACTAGCGGGAGGCTTCAATGAGCAGTTCTTC.

This chain uses TRBV5-1 with TRBJ2-5; D perhaps matches TRBD1 (6 bases). The V gene's germline CDR1 is SGHRS and CDR2 YFSETQ. Trimming removed 0 bases from V and 1 base from J, with 10 bases in between. The CDR3 is 15 residues long. CDR3: CASSLVQGIQETQYF. The CDR3 DNA sequence: TGCGCCAGCAGCTTGGTTCAGGGGATCCAAGAGACCCAGTACTTC. The full variable domain, completed using reference TRBV5-1 and TRBJ2-5, is KAGVTQTPRYLIKTRGQQVTLSCSPISGHRSVSWYQQTPGQGLQFLFEYFSETQRNKGNFPGRFSGRQFSNSRSEMNVSTLELGDSALYLCASSLVQGIQETQYFGPGTRLLVL.

This chain uses TRBV27 with TRBJ2-1, with 7 nucleotides matching TRBD2. The CDR3 extends over 15 amino acids. Germline CDR1 reads MNHEY; CDR2 reads SMNVEV (reference sequence). Germline trimming cut 4 bases from V and 2 bases from J; bases unmatched to any gene: 5. The CDR3 region is CASSSPAGPYNEQFF. In nucleotides, the CDR3 is TGTGCCAGCAGTTCACCAGCGGGACCCTACAATGAGCAGTTCTTC.

The genes are TRBV6-6 and TRBJ2-5; possibly TRBD2 for D (5 bases). The CDR3 has 11 residues. The germline V and J ends were trimmed by 6 bases and 3 bases, with 5 bases remaining between them. CDR1 and CDR2 (germline): MNHNY, SVGAGI (reference sequence). The CDR3 loop is CASRREETQYF. The CDR3 bases are TGTGCCAGCAGGAGGGAAGAGACCCAGTACTTC.

As DNA, the CDR3 is TGCGCCAGCAGCTCTGAGGACAGGGCGTTGATGAACACTGAAGCTTTCTTT. It specifies CASSSEDRALMNTEAFF. The J gene is TRBJ1-1, the V gene TRBV4-1; 8 positions match TRBD1. The CDR3 length is 17 residues. Germline lookup yields CDR1 MGHRA and CDR2 YSYEKL. V trimming: 5 bases; J trimming: 0 bases; junction bases outside the gene matches: 11.

The chain is built from TRBV15 and TRBJ2-1, with a possible D match to TRBD1 (5 bases). Trimming stripped 2 bases from V and 0 bases from J, with 11 bases between. Germline assignment: CDR1 LNHNV and CDR2 YYDKDF (reference sequence). This CDR3 is built from 16 residues. This CDR3 is CATSRLRDSSYNEQFF. Written as DNA, the CDR3 is TGTGCCACCAGCAGACTCAGGGATAGCTCCTACAATGAGCAGTTCTTC.

V and J are TRBV5-5 and TRBJ2-2, with D unclear. In germline, CDR1 is SGHKS, CDR2 YYEKEE (reference sequence). The ends were cut back, 0 bases at V and 0 bases at J, with 15 bases in the middle. The CDR3 loop spans 18 amino acids. Written as DNA, the CDR3 is TGTGCCAGCAGCTTGGTATCAGCAGGCCTGACGAACACCGGGGAGCTGTTTTTT. Translated: CASSLVSAGLTNTGELFF.

The chain has TRBV18 and TRBJ2-1; 12 nucleotides line up with TRBD2. Trimming cost V 5 bases and J 9 bases; bases outside gene matches: 17. CDR1 is KGHSH, CDR2 LQKENI, per germline. The CDR3 extends over 18 amino acids. CDR3 sequence reads: CASSARELAGGLPGEQFF. The CDR3 region has the DNA TGTGCCAGCTCAGCACGGGAACTAGCGGGAGGCCTACCGGGTGAGCAGTTCTTC.

The rearrangement links TRBV5-4 to TRBJ1-2; TRBD1 matches at 7 bases. V dropped 5 bases and J dropped 8; count of bases not matched to a gene: 12. This CDR3 has 14 amino acids. CDR1 is SGHNT, CDR2 YYREEE, per germline (reference sequence). CDR3 DNA sequence: TGTGCCAGCAGTTCTCGACAGGGACTGTGGGGCTACACCTTC. This gives the protein CASSSRQGLWGYTF.

The rearrangement uses TRBV10-3 and TRBJ2-7; tentatively, D is TRBD2 (5 bases). From germline, CDR1 is ENHRY and CDR2 SYGVKD. The CDR3 totals 14 residues. This CDR3 is CATQGGRETYEQYF. In DNA, the CDR3 is TGTGCGACGCAAGGAGGACGGGAAACCTACGAGCAGTACTTC.

In the case of this clone: One end of the junction is discordant with germline, which a read error may explain. V and J are TRBV14 and TRBJ2-7; D possibly corresponds to TRBD2 (6 bases). CDR3 length equals 12 residues. Germline CDR1 SGHDN, CDR2 FVKESK. CDR3 DNA: TGTGCCAGCAGCCAGGTCCAGGGACTTCTAAACTTC. Translated, it gives CASSQVQGLLNF.

The V gene is TRBV7-8, the J gene TRBJ2-1; D might be TRBD2 (5 bases). Germline CDR1 and CDR2: SGHVS and FQNEAQ. V was cut by 1 base and J by 0 bases, with 10 bases left in between. This CDR3 comprises 16 residues. CDR3 in DNA: TGTGCCAGCAGCTTAGTGGTTGGGAGCTCCTACAATGAGCAGTTCTTC. Its protein product is CASSLVVGSSYNEQFF.

The chain combines TRBV7-6 with TRBJ2-1; 10 nucleotides match TRBD2. The CDR3 is made up of 17 amino acids. Germline CDR1 and CDR2: SGHVS and FNYEAQ. Trimming took 1 base from V and 4 from J; bases not matched to a gene: 7. Here the CDR3 DNA reads TGTGCCAGCAGCTTAGAAGTGGGGACTAGCGCATACAATGAGCAGTTCTTC. Its protein is CASSLEVGTSAYNEQFF. The full variable domain, rest sourced from reference TRBV7-6 and TRBJ2-1, is GAGVSQSPRYKVTKRGQDVALRCDPISGHVSLYWYRQALGQGPEFLTYFNYEAQQDKSGLPNDRFSAERPEGSISTLTIQRTEQRDSAMYRCASSLEVGTSAYNEQFFGPGTRLTVL.

This clone was detected only once. This sequence joins TRBV19 and TRBJ2-3; the match to TRBD2 covers 7 bases. Germline loops: CDR1 LNHDA, CDR2 SQIVND (reference sequence). The CDR3 contains 15 residues. V shed 5 bases, J shed 0 bases, and the junction held 5 bases outside the gene matches. The DNA of the CDR3 is TGTGCCAGTAGTGCGGGACTACTAAGCACAGATACGCAGTATTTT. Its translation is CASSAGLLSTDTQYF. The variable domain in full, with the rest retrieved from reference TRBV19 and TRBJ2-3, is DGGITQSPKYLFRKEGQNVTLSCEQNLNHDAMYWYRQDPGQGLRLIYYSQIVNDFQKGDIAEGYSVSREKKESFPLTVTSAQKNPTAFYLCASSAGLLSTDTQYFGPGTRLTVL.

This sequence joins TRBV6-5 and TRBJ2-1; TRBD2 matches at 10 bases. Germline-derived CDR1 and CDR2 are MNHEY and SVGAGI. V lost 5 bases and J lost 4; bases outside the gene matches: 5. The CDR3 runs 15 residues. The CDR3 sequence: CASSHLAGVYNEQFF. The DNA for the CDR3 is TGTGCCAGCAGTCACCTAGCGGGGGTTTACAATGAGCAGTTCTTC.

J is TRBJ2-7 and V is TRBV2; a possible D gene is TRBD1 (5 bases). The V and J ends lost 1 base and 3 bases respectively, with 7 bases between them. CDR3 length: 13 residues. CDR1 and CDR2 (germline): SNHLY, FYNNEI. CDR3 protein: CASSEGRVYEQYF. Here the CDR3 DNA reads TGTGCCAGCAGTGAAGGCAGGGTCTACGAGCAGTACTTC.

CDR3 protein: CASSRGLAGPPRGEQFF. CDR3 sequence (DNA): TGCGCCAGCAGCCGAGGACTAGCGGGGCCACCGCGGGGTGAGCAGTTCTTC. The chain couples TRBV4-1 to TRBJ2-1; 12 nucleotides match TRBD2. The junction had 13 bases not matched to a gene; V was cut back by 4 bases and J by 9 bases. Germline V gives CDR1 MGHRA, CDR2 YSYEKL. This CDR3 has 17 amino acids.

This chain uses TRBV28 with TRBJ1-4; D gene ambiguous. CDR3 length equals 15 residues. Germline V gene lookup returns CDR1 MDHEN and CDR2 SYDVKM. V dropped 5 bases and J dropped 1 base, with 11 bases sitting between them. The CDR3 DNA follows: TGTGCCAGCAGTCCCCAACACCTAACTAATGAAAAACTGTTTTTT. Protein sequence: CASSPQHLTNEKLFF.

The J gene is TRBJ1-2, the V gene TRBV6-5; 8 bases match TRBD1. The CDR3 contains 14 residues. V gave up 6 bases and J gave up 4 bases; unmatched junction bases: 7. Germline CDR1 MNHEY, CDR2 SVGAGI. CDR3 protein: CASRYPGGGYGYTF. CDR3 in DNA: TGTGCCAGCAGATACCCAGGGGGCGGCTATGGCTACACCTTC.